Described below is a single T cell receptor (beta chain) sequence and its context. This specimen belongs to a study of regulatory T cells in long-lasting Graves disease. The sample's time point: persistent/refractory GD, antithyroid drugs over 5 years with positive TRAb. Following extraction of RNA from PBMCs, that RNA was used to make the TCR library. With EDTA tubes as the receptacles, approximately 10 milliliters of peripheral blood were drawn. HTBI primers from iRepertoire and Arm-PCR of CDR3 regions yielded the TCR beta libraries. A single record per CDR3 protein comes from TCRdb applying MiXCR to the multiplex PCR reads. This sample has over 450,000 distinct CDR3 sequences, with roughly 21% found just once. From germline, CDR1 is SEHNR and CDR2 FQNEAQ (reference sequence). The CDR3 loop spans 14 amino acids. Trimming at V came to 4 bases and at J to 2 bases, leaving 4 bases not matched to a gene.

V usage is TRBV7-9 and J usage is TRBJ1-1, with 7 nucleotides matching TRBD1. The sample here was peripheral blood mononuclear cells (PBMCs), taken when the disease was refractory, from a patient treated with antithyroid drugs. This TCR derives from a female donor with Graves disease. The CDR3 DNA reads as TGTGCCAGCAGCTCCTGGGACAGTAACACTGAAGCTTTCTTT. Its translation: CASSSWDSNTEAFF.